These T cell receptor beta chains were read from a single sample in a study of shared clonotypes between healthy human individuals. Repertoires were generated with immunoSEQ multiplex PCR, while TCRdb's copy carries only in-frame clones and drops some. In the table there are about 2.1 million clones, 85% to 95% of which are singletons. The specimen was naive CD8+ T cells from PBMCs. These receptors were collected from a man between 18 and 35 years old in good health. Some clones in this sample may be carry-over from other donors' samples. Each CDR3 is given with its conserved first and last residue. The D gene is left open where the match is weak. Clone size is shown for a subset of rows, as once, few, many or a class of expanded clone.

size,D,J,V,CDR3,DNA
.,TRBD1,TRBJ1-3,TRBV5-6,CASSLGDRETGYTIYF,TGTGCCAGCAGCTTGGGGGACAGGGAGACTGGATACACCATATATTTT
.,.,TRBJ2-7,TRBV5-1,CASSLEGFEQYF,TGCGCCAGCAGCTTGGAGGGATTCGAGCAGTACTTC
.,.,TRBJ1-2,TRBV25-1,CASSEWGLDDYGYTF,TGTGCCAGCAGTGAATGGGGTCTGGACGACTATGGCTACACCTTC
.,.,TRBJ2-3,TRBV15,CATSRVPSRLYTDTQYF,TGTGCCACCAGCAGAGTACCTAGCCGCCTCTACACAGATACGCAGTATTTT
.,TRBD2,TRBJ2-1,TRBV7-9,CASPLFREGHEQFF,TGTGCCAGCCCTCTCTTTCGGGAGGGACATGAGCAGTTCTTC
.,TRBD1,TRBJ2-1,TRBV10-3,CAIRGGDREPMGEQFF,TGTGCCATCAGAGGGGGGGACAGGGAACCAATGGGTGAGCAGTTCTTC
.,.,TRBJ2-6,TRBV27,CASSLYAGTGANVLTF,TGTGCCAGCAGTTTATATGCGGGGACAGGGGCCAACGTCCTGACTTTC
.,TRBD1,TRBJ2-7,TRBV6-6,CASSYWDRYEQYF,TGTGCCAGCAGTTACTGGGACAGGTACGAGCAGTACTTC
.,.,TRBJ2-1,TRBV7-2,CASSLDRGRVYNEQFF,TGTGCCAGCAGCTTAGATCGGGGGCGCGTCTACAATGAGCAGTTCTTC
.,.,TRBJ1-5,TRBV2,CASSGGDYSNQPQHF,TGTGCCAGCAGTGGGGGAGACTATAGCAATCAGCCCCAGCATTTT
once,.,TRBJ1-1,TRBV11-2,CASSFPLDRLNTEAFF,TGTGCCAGCAGCTTTCCCCTGGACAGACTGAACACTGAAGCTTTCTTT
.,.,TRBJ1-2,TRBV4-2,CASSPGGGGYTF,TGTGCCAGCAGCCCTGGGGGGGGAGGCTACACCTTC
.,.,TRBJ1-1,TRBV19,CASSIHSEAFF,TGTGCCAGTAGTATTCACTCTGAAGCTTTCTTT
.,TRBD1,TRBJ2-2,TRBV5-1,CASSLEDRVGAGELFF,TGCGCCAGCAGCTTGGAGGACAGGGTAGGAGCCGGGGAGCTGTTTTTT
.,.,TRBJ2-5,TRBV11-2,CASSLNAVVETQYF,TGTGCCAGCAGCTTAAACGCAGTAGTAGAGACCCAGTACTTC
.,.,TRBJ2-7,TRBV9,CASSGGPSSSYEQYF,TGTGCCAGCAGCGGTGGGCCTTCCTCCTCCTACGAGCAGTACTTC
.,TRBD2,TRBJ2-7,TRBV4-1,CASSQDTAGAYYEQYF,TGCGCCAGCAGCCAAGATACTGCGGGAGCTTACTACGAGCAGTACTTC
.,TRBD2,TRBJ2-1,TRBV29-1,CSALAGVVNEQFF,TGCAGCGCATTAGCGGGAGTGGTCAATGAGCAGTTCTTC
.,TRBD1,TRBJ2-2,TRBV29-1,CSVAGTGGGELFF,TGCAGCGTTGCCGGGACAGGGGGCGGGGAGCTGTTTTTT
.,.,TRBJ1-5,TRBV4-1,CASSQGHSNQPQHF,TGCGCCAGCAGCCAAGGGCACTCCAATCAGCCCCAGCATTTT
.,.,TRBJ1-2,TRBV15,CATSRDRAAYGYTF,TGTGCCACCAGCAGAGATCGGGCAGCTTATGGCTACACCTTC
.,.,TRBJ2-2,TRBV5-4,CASSLGTTGELFF,TGTGCCAGCAGCTTGGGAACCACCGGGGAGCTGTTTTTT
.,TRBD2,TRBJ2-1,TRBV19,CASSIAGGVHEQFF,TGTGCCAGTAGTATAGCGGGGGGGGTGCATGAGCAGTTCTTC
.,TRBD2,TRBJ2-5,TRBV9,CASSVRPWPGLAGLQETQYF,TGTGCCAGCAGCGTAAGGCCCTGGCCTGGACTAGCGGGACTCCAAGAGACCCAGTACTTC
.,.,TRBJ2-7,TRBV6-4,CASSAGPGSYEQYF,TGTGCCAGCAGTGCGGGACCGGGGAGCTACGAGCAGTACTTC
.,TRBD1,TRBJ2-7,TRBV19,CASSIRGTGIYEQYF,TGTGCCAGTAGTATACGGGGGACAGGGATCTACGAGCAGTACTTC
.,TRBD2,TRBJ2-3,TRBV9,CASSPSGTFTDTQYF,TGTGCCAGCAGCCCTAGCGGGACCTTCACAGATACGCAGTATTTT
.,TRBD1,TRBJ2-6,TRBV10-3,CAISPGGVGANVLTF,TGTGCCATCAGTCCAGGGGGCGTTGGGGCCAACGTCCTGACTTTC
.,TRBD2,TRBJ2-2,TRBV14,CASSQTVAGGANTGELFF,TGTGCCAGCAGTCAAACCGTGGCGGGAGGCGCGAACACCGGGGAGCTGTTTTTT
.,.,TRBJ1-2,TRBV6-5,CASSDRPNDYTF,TGTGCCAGCAGCGACCGCCCAAACGACTACACCTTC
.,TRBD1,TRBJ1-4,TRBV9,CASSVEGGGEKLFF,TGTGCCAGCAGCGTAGAAGGGGGCGGCGAAAAACTGTTTTTT
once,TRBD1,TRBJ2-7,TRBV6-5,CASSYSVGQVRLEQYF,TGTGCCAGCAGTTACTCGGTCGGACAGGTGAGGTTAGAGCAGTACTTC
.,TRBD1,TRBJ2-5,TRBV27,CASSLQYPGTGDETQYF,TGTGCCAGCAGTTTACAGTACCCCGGGACAGGGGATGAGACCCAGTACTTC
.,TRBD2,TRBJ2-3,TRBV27,CASAPRDYTDTQYF,TGTGCCAGCGCGCCCCGGGACTACACAGATACGCAGTATTTT
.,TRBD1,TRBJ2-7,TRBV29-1,CSVGQNSYEQYF,TGCAGCGTGGGACAGAACTCCTACGAGCAGTACTTC
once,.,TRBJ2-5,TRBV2,CASNDRGIQETQYF,TGTGCCAGCAACGACCGGGGCATTCAAGAGACCCAGTACTTC
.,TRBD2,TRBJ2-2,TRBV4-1,CASSQDRLLAGAGEAGELFF,TGCGCCAGCAGCCAAGATAGATTACTAGCGGGAGCCGGTGAGGCCGGGGAGCTGTTTTTT
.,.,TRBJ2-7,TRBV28,CASSPPRGREEQYF,TGTGCCAGCAGCCCTCCCCGGGGGCGCGAAGAGCAGTACTTC
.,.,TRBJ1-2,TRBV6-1,CASSLIRDSGEGYTF,TGTGCCAGCAGTCTTATCCGGGACTCCGGGGAAGGCTACACCTTC
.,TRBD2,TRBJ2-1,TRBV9,CASSPGSGTSVNNEQFF,TGTGCCAGCAGCCCGGGGTCTGGGACTAGCGTTAATAATGAGCAGTTCTTC
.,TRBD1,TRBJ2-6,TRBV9,CASSEPYSGGTGTSGANVLTF,TGTGCCAGCAGCGAGCCCTACTCTGGGGGGACAGGGACCTCTGGGGCCAACGTCCTGACTTTC
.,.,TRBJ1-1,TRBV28,CASSLSGGGPEAFF,TGTGCCAGCAGTTTATCCGGGGGCGGTCCTGAAGCTTTCTTT
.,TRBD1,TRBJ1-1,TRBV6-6,CASSYQGENTEAFF,TGTGCCAGCAGTTACCAGGGGGAGAACACTGAAGCTTTCTTT
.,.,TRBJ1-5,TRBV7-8,CASSEYSNQPQHF,TGTGCCAGCAGCGAATATAGCAATCAGCCCCAGCATTTT
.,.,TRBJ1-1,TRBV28,CASRPLQVNTEAFF,TGTGCCAGCAGGCCCCTTCAAGTAAACACTGAAGCTTTCTTT
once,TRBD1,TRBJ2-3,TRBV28,CASSFRTGLTDTQYF,TGTGCCAGCAGTTTTCGGACAGGGCTAACAGATACGCAGTATTTT
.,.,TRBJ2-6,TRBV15,CATSRDRTGANVLTF,TGTGCCACCAGCAGAGACAGGACTGGGGCCAACGTCCTGACTTTC
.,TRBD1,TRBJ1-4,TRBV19,CASSFHPSDRGRGEKLFF,TGTGCCAGTAGTTTCCACCCCTCGGACAGGGGGCGCGGAGAAAAACTGTTTTTT
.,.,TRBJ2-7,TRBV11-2,CASSSGGAVYYEQYF,TGTGCCAGCAGCTCAGGAGGGGCAGTCTACTACGAGCAGTACTTC